This T cell receptor beta chain was identified in a study of cytomegalovirus exposure and HLA in healthy donors. Study findings and constraints: Per published accounts, TCR beta sequences correctly predicted the HLA-A and HLA-B alleles of most subjects. Researchers had no immune exposure information except CMV serostatus available.

Primers for the PCR totalled 60 Vbeta and 13 Jbeta. TCRdb keeps only in-frame clones here, not all; method: immunoSEQ multiplex PCR. The sample includes under 200,000 clones, 65% to 85% of them seen just once. Of note for this clone: The antigen is undetermined.

CDR3 size: 14 residues. The germline V gene encodes CDR1 SNHLY and CDR2 FYNNEI. V was pared by 3 bases and J by 3 bases, with 12 bases between. The rearrangement uses TRBV2 and TRBJ2-7; the D gene is possibly TRBD1 (5 bases). Sequencing was performed on PBMCs. The TCR sequence derives from a woman in her fifties or sixties in good health and CMV-seropositive. In nucleotides, the CDR3 is TGTGCCAGCAGTGAGTTCGGCCAGGGCTACGAGCAGTACTTC. Translating gives CASSEFGQGYEQYF. The full variable domain, rest sourced from reference TRBV2 and TRBJ2-7, is EPEVTQTPSHQVTQMGQEVILRCVPISNHLYFYWYRQILGQKVEFLVSFYNNEISEKSEIFDDQFSVERPDGSNFTLKIRSTKLEDSAMYFCASSEFGQGYEQYFGPGTRLTVT.